Included here is one T cell receptor beta chain sequence, with context. The antigen it recognizes is unknown. No much larger clone is present one base from it, and per-base qualities are unavailable. Healthy HIV-negative adults with no recently reported acute infections or vaccinations were included as donors. Every donor was a Caucasian adult residing in Nashville, Tennessee, USA. For unsorted samples, about 90 million PBMCs were counted, and genomic DNA was extracted using the QIAamp DNA Blood Mini kit. Blood was collected by leukapheresis, and PBMCs were isolated by Ficoll-Histopaque density gradient centrifugation and then cryopreserved in liquid nitrogen vapor phase. The data are from a study of shared clonotypes between healthy human individuals (dated by TCRdb to the early 2020s). Some background on the complete study: Three men and two women, aged 18 to 49 years, made up the cohort. To estimate repertoire size and how much clonotypes are shared between individuals, the study performed deep sequencing of blood TCR repertoires from 4 to 6 healthy adults. To increase sequencing depth and limit assay-specific biases, different laboratories used diverse techniques to prepare libraries and sequence TCR repertoires. Between about 0.8 and 9 billion PBMCs per donor were obtained by leukapheresis. Overall results and qualifications from the work: Sampling was restricted to blood, and TCR repertoires in tissues likely differ from the TCR repertoires found in blood. The small number of donors limited the genetic and exposure-history diversity represented. Based on pairwise subsampling, the degree of clonotype sharing among donors was expected to be affected by sequencing depth.

The CDR1 and CDR2 encoded by the germline V gene are KGHSH and LQKENI. Trimming at the junction amounts to 6 bases on V and 7 bases on J, and the germline ends lie 16 bases apart. From cysteine to phenylalanine, the CDR3 is 14 amino acids long. The sequence is cut down to CDR3 DNA, 42 bases in frame from base 1. Using the deep immunoSEQ assay, TCR CDR3 regions were amplified from genomic DNA by multiplex PCR. Genomic DNA extracted from each cell subset was distributed evenly over all wells of several immunoSEQ 96-well plates, and each plate served as one replicate. For unsorted PBMC, 250 to 350 ng of genomic DNA, equivalent to approximately 28,000 T cell genomes, went into each replicate PCR. Ten immunoSEQ deep assay plates were used to sequence unsorted PBMC genomic DNA. Purified libraries were measured with a Qubit 3.0 fluorometer, size-checked on a Bioanalyzer 2100, and measured again with the KAPA Library Quantification kit. Every immunoSEQ 96-well plate was sequenced on a dedicated single-read 150-cycle Illumina NextSeq 550 flow cell. The paper's processing steps were these. Because the immunoSEQ output included only junctional sequences and no quality scores, the filtering could not be the same as the filtering used for full-length reads. Sequences were annotated with PyIR, a Python wrapper for IgBLAST v1.9, using IMGT germline references to assign V/J genes and CDR3. Reads were removed for weak V/J assignments (E-value above 1e-6), missing CDR3, stop codons, out-of-frame junctions, or ambiguous translated residues. V3J clonotypes were defined as sequences sharing the same inferred V gene, J gene, and CDR3 amino acid sequence. The percentage overlap between two repertoires was calculated by dividing the number of shared unique clonotypes by the size of the smaller repertoire. Richness of each repertoire was evaluated using RTK rarefaction, the Chao1 estimator, and Recon v2.1 estimates of unobserved clonotypes. In its TCRdb copy, this immuneACCESS table keeps in-frame sequences only and misses some clones. Where compared with another copy, unresolved V genes explain less than half of these, and the others have no known cause. V and J calls and clone size follow that table, whereas D and trimming were derived from the DNA. The sample table records fewer than 600,000 clones; around 77% of these occur just once. The top ten clones comprise 12% of the sample.

The sequence came from a woman in her forties in good health. Some clones in this sample may be carry-over from other donors' samples. The chain is made from TRBV18 and TRBJ2-1, with no reliable assignment of the D segment. Sequencing input: PBMCs. The DNA is as follows: TGTGCCAGCTCCCCCCCCGCCGACAAGAATGAGCAGTTCTTC. Translation gives CASSPPADKNEQFF.